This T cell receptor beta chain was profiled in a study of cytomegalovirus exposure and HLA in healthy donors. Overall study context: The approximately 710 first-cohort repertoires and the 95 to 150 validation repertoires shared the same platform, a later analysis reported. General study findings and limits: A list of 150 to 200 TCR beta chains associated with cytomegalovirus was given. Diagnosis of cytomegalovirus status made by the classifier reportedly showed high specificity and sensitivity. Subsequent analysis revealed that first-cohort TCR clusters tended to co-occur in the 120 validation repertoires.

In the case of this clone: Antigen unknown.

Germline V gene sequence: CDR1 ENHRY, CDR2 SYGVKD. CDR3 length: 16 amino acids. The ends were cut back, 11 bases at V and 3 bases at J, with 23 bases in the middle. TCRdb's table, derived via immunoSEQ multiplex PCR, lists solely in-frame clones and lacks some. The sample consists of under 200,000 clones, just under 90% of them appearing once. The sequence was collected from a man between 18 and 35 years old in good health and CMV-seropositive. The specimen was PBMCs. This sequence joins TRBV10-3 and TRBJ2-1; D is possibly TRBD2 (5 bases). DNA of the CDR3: TGTGCCGCATCATCGGACCACGGGGTTCTCTACAATGAGCAGTTCTTC. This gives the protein CAASSDHGVLYNEQFF.